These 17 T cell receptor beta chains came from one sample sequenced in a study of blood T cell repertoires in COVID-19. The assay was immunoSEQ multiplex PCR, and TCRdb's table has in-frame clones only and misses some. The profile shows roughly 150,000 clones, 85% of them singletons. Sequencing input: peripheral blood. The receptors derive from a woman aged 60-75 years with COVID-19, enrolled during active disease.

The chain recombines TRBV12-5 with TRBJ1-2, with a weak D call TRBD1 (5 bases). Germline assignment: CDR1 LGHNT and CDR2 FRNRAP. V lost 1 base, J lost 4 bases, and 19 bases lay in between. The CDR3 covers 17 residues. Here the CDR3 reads CASGLARGARAVYGYTF. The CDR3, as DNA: TGTGCTAGTGGTTTGGCCCGCGGGGCTAGGGCGGTCTATGGCTACACCTTC.

The CDR3: CASSIGEVSNQPQHF. CDR3 DNA sequence: TGTGCCAGTAGTATTGGGGAGGTAAGCAATCAGCCCCAGCATTTT. J is TRBJ1-5 and V is TRBV19; D is undetermined. Germline V lookup: CDR1 LNHDA, CDR2 SQIVND (reference sequence). This CDR3 has 15 residues. V shed 3 bases and J shed 1 base, with 10 bases lying between them.

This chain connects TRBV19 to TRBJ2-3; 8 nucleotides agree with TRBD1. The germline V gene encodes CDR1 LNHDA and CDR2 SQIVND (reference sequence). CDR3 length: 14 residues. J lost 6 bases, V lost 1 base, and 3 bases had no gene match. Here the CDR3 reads CASSIGGTGDTQYF. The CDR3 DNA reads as TGTGCCAGTAGTATAGGGGGGACAGGCGATACGCAGTATTTT.

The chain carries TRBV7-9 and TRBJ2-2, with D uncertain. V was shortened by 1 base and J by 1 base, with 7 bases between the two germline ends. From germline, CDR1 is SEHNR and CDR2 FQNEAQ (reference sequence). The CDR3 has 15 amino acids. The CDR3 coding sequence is TGTGCCAGCAGCTTAGAGTCACAGAACACCGGGGAGCTGTTTTTT. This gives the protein CASSLESQNTGELFF.

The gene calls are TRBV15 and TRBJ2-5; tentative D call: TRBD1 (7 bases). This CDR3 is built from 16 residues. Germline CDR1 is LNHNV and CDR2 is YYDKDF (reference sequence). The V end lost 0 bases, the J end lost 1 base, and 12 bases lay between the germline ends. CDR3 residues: CATSRDRRDSQETQYF. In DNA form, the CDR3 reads TGTGCCACCAGCAGAGATCGGCGGGACAGCCAAGAGACCCAGTACTTC.

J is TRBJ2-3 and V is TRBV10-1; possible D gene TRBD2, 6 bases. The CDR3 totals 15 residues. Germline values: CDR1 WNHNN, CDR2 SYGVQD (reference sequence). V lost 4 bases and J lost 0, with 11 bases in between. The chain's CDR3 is CASSAAGLSTDTQYF. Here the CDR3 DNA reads TGCGCCAGCAGTGCCGCGGGGCTGAGCACAGATACGCAGTATTTT.

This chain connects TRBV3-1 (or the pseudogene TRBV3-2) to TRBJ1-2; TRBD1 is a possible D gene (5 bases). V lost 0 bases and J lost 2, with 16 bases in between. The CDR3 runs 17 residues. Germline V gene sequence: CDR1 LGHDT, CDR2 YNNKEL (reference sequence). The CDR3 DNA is TGTGCCAGCAGCCAAGATTTAGGGGTCGGGGGGAACTATGGCTACACCTTC. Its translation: CASSQDLGVGGNYGYTF.

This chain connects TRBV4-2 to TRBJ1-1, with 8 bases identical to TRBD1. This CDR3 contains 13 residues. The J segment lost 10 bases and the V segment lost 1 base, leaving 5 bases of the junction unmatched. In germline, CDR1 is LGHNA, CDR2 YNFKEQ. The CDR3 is CASSQGGTGRAFF. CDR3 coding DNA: TGTGCCAGCAGCCAAGGGGGGACAGGTCGAGCTTTCTTT.

Written as DNA, the CDR3 is TGTGCCAGCAGCTTAGAAATGGGCAGATATCAGCCCCAGCATTTT. It yields the protein CASSLEMGRYQPQHF. The gene calls are TRBV7-2 and TRBJ1-5; no firm D call. The V gene's germline CDR1 is SGHTA and CDR2 FQGNSA. The length of the CDR3 is 15 residues. V lost 1 base, J lost 5 bases, and 12 bases lay in between.

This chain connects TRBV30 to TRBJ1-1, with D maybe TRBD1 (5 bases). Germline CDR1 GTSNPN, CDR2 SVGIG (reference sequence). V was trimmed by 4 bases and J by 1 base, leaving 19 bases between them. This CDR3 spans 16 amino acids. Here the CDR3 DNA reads TGTGCCTGGACCAGCTATGCAGGGATGAAGAACACTGAAGCTTTCTTT. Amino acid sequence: CAWTSYAGMKNTEAFF.

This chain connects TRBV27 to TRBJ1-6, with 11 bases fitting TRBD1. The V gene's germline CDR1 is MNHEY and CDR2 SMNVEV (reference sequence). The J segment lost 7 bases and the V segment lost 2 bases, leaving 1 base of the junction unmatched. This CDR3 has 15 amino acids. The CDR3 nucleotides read TGTGCCAGCAGTTTAGGGACAGGGGGGAATTCACCCCTCCACTTT. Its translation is CASSLGTGGNSPLHF.

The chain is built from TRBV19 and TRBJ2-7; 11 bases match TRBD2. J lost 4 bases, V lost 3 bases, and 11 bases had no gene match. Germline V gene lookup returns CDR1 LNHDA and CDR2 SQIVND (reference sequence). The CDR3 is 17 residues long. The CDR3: CASSINLGLAGGYEQYF. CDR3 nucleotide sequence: TGTGCCAGTAGTATTAATTTGGGGCTAGCGGGAGGATACGAGCAGTACTTC.

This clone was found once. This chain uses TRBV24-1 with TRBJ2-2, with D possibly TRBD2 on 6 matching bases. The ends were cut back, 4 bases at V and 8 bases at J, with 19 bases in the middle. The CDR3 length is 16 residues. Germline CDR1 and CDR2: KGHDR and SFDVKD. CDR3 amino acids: CATSDVRFRGAGELFF. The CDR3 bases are TGTGCCACCAGTGACGTCAGGTTCCGCGGGGCGGGGGAGCTGTTTTTT.

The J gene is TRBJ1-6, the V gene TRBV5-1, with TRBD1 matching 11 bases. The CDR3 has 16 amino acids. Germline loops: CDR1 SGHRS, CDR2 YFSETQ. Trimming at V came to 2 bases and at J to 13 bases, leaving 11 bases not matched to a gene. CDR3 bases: TGCGCCAGCAGCTTAATGGCAGGACAGGGGGCGAGTCCCCTCCACTTT. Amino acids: CASSLMAGQGASPLHF.

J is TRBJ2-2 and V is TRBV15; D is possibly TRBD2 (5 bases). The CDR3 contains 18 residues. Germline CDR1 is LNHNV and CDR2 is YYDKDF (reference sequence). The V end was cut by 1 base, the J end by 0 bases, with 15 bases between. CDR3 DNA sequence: TGTGCCACCAGCAGAGGTAGCGCTGTCACCGCGAACACCGGGGAGCTGTTTTTT. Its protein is CATSRGSAVTANTGELFF.

CDR3 loop: CASSVGGDLAKNIQYF. CDR3 in DNA: TGTGCCAGCAGCGTAGGGGGAGACCTAGCCAAAAACATTCAGTACTTC. The chain joins TRBV9 to TRBJ2-4, with a weak D call TRBD2 (5 bases). Germline V gene lookup returns CDR1 SGDLS and CDR2 YYNGEE. V shed 0 bases and J shed 0 bases, with 10 bases lying between them. The CDR3 loop spans 16 amino acids.

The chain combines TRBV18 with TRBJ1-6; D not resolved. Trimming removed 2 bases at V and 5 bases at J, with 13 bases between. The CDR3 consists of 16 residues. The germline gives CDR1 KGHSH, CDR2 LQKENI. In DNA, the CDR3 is TGTGCCAGCTCACCAGGATGGACTTCTGATAATTCACCCCTCCACTTT. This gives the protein CASSPGWTSDNSPLHF.